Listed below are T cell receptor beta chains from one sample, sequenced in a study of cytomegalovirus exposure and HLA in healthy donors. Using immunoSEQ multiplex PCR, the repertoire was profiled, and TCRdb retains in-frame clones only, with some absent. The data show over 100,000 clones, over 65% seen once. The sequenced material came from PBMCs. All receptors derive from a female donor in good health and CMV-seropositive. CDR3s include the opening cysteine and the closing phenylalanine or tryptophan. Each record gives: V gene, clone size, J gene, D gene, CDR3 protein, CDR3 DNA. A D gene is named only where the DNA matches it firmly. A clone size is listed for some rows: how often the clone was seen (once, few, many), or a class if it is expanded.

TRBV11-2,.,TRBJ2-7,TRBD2,CASSSRVASGRPSSYEQYF,TGTGCCAGCAGCTCACGGGTGGCTAGCGGGAGGCCGAGCTCCTACGAGCAGTACTTC
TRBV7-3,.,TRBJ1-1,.,CASSLYSKEAFF,TGTGCCAGCAGCCTATACAGTAAGGAAGCTTTCTTT
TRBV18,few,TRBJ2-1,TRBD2,CASSPTLGTSGADNEQFF,TGTGCCAGCTCACCCACACTCGGGACTAGCGGCGCTGACAATGAGCAGTTCTTC
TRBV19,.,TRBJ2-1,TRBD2,CASSIGRRLAGPYNEQFF,TGTGCCAGTAGTATAGGACGTCGGTTAGCGGGGCCGTACAATGAGCAGTTCTTC
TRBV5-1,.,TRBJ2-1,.,CASSFSWGEQFF,TGCGCCAGCAGCTTCAGTTGGGGCGAGCAGTTCTTC
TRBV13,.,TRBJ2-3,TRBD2,CASSSRLAESTDTQYF,TGTGCCAGCAGCTCGAGACTAGCGGAAAGCACAGATACGCAGTATTTT
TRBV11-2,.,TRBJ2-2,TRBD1,CASSLGDSTGELFF,TGTGCCAGCAGCTTAGGGGACAGCACCGGGGAGCTGTTTTTT
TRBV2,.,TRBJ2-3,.,CASGGRTSTDTQYF,TGTGCCAGCGGCGGGCGGACTAGCACAGATACGCAGTATTTT
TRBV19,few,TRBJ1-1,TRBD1,CASSKAGQGGTEAFF,TGTGCCAGTAGTAAGGCAGGGCAGGGGGGCACTGAAGCTTTCTTT
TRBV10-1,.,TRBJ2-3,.,CASSDGRGTDTQYF,TGCGCCAGCAGTGACGGTCGTGGCACAGATACGCAGTATTTT
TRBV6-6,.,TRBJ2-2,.,CASSYSRQRNTGELFF,TGTGCCAGCAGTTACTCGAGGCAGCGCAACACCGGGGAGCTGTTTTTT
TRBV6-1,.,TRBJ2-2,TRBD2,CASSERGAGELFF,TGTGCCAGCAGTGAACGGGGGGCCGGGGAGCTGTTTTTT
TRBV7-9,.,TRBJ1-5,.,CASSSGRLNQPQHF,TGTGCCAGCAGCTCAGGTCGGCTCAATCAGCCCCAGCATTTT
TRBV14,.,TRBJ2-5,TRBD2,CASSQGVAGTQYF,TGTGCCAGCAGCCAAGGAGTAGCGGGGACCCAGTACTTC
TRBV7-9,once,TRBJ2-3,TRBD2,CASSFLAGSTSTDTQYF,TGTGCCAGCAGCTTTCTAGCGGGAAGTACTAGCACAGATACGCAGTATTTT
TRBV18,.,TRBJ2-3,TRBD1,CASSTRRLAGTGGTDTQYF,TGTGCCAGCTCAACCCGACGTCTAGCCGGGACAGGCGGCACAGATACGCAGTATTTT
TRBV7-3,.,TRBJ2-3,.,CASSPSSGTDTQYF,TGTGCCAGCAGCCCTTCTAGCGGCACAGATACGCAGTATTTT
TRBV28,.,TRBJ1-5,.,CASTLGGVNQPQHF,TGTGCCAGCACCTTGGGGGGGGTCAATCAGCCCCAGCATTTT
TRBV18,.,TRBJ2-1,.,CASSPPTQQGNEQFF,TGTGCCAGCTCACCACCTACTCAACAGGGCAATGAGCAGTTCTTC
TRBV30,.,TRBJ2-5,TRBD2,CAWSVGLAGVQETQYF,TGTGCCTGGAGTGTAGGGCTAGCGGGGGTGCAAGAGACCCAGTACTTC
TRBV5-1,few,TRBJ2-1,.,CASSPRTVSLNNEQFF,TGCGCCAGCAGCCCAAGGACAGTGTCTCTAAACAATGAGCAGTTCTTC
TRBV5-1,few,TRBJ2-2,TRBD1,CASSFGTGYMSGELFF,TGCGCCAGCAGCTTCGGGACAGGGTATATGAGCGGGGAGCTGTTTTTT
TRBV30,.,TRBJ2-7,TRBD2,CAWRPGGGGSYEQYF,TGTGCCTGGAGGCCGGGGGGTGGTGGATCCTACGAGCAGTACTTC
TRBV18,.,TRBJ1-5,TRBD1,CASSLGQGENQPQHF,TGTGCCAGCTCACTGGGACAGGGAGAGAATCAGCCCCAGCATTTT
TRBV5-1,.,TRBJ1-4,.,CASSLARPGLNEKLFF,TGCGCCAGCAGCTTGGCCCGGCCAGGGTTAAATGAAAAACTGTTTTTT
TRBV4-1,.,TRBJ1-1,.,CASSQAVNTEAFF,TGCGCCAGCAGCCAAGCGGTGAACACTGAAGCTTTCTTT
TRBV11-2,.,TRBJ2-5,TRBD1,CASRDRDRIQETQYF,TGTGCCAGCAGAGACCGGGACAGAATACAAGAGACCCAGTACTTC
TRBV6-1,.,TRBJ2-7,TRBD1,CASSEAGTGYYEQYF,TGTGCCAGCAGTGAAGCGGGGACAGGATACTACGAGCAGTACTTC
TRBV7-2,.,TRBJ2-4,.,CASSLAGPIQYF,TGTGCCAGCAGCTTAGCGGGGCCCATTCAGTACTTC
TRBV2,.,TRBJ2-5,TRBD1,CASSAQGALQETQYF,TGTGCCAGCAGTGCACAGGGGGCGTTACAAGAGACCCAGTACTTC
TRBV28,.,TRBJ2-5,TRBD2,CASSLPSGGAGETQYF,TGTGCCAGCAGTTTACCTAGCGGGGGGGCCGGAGAGACCCAGTACTTC
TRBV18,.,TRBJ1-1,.,CASSPRRGGNTEAFF,TGTGCCAGCTCACCGCGCAGGGGTGGGAACACTGAAGCTTTCTTT
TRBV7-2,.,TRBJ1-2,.,CASSLSFGGRAYGYTF,TGTGCCAGCAGCTTAAGTTTTGGGGGGAGGGCCTATGGCTACACCTTC
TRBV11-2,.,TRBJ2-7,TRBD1,CASSFSRDSVYEQYF,TGTGCCAGCAGCTTTTCTAGGGACAGCGTCTACGAGCAGTACTTC
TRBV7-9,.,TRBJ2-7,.,CSSSLFSGKHEQYF,TGTTCCAGCAGCTTATTTTCAGGGAAACACGAGCAGTACTTC
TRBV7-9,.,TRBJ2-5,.,CASSLGLVGETQYF,TGTGCCAGCAGCTTAGGGCTAGTTGGGGAGACCCAGTACTTC
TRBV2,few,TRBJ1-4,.,CASRAGTTNEKLFF,TGTGCCAGCAGGGCCGGGACAACTAATGAAAAACTGTTTTTT
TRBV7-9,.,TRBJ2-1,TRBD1,CASSLLQGDEQFF,TGTGCCAGCAGCTTATTACAGGGGGATGAGCAGTTCTTC
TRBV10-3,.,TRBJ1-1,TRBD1,CAIQTGGNTEAFF,TGTGCCATCCAGACAGGGGGGAACACTGAAGCTTTCTTT
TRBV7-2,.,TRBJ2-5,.,CASSEWSEETQYF,TGTGCCAGCAGCGAATGGTCCGAGGAGACCCAGTACTTC
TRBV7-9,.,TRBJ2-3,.,CASSPYTDTQYF,TGTGCCAGCAGCCCCTATACAGATACGCAGTATTTT
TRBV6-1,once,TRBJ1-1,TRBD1,CASIRQGGTEAFF,TGTGCCAGCATTCGACAGGGAGGTACTGAAGCTTTCTTT
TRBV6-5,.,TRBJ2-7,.,CASSSQGREQYF,TGTGCCAGCAGTTCACAGGGACGCGAGCAGTACTTC
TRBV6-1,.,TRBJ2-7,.,CASSGTGEASYEQYF,TGTGCCAGCAGTGGAACAGGGGAGGCCTCCTACGAGCAGTACTTC
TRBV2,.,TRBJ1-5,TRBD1,CASSESTGGARHF,TGTGCCAGCAGTGAAAGTACAGGGGGCGCACGGCATTTT
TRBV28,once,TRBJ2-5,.,CAGSPPREDSWVETQYF,TGTGCCGGCAGCCCGCCCCGAGAGGACAGTTGGGTAGAGACCCAGTACTTC
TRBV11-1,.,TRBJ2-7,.,CASSPERTGFFGGEQYF,TGTGCCAGCAGCCCTGAACGAACAGGGTTTTTTGGGGGCGAGCAGTACTTC
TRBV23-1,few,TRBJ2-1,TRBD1,CAAVDRVIWGEQFF,TGCGCCGCTGTGGACAGGGTGATTTGGGGTGAGCAGTTCTTC